This T cell receptor (beta chain) was captured by sequencing in a study of graft-versus-host responses after intestinal transplantation. With regard to this clone: Its antigen remains unidentified.

Only in-frame clones appear in the TCRdb table, and some are missing; sequencing was by immunoSEQ multiplex PCR. The sample carries 100,000 to 130,000 clones, roughly 90% recorded once. Germline CDR1 MDHEN, CDR2 SYDVKM. The V and J ends lost 6 bases and 5 bases respectively, with 16 bases between them. The CDR3 length is 14 residues. This chain links TRBV28 with TRBJ1-2; D ambiguous. This receptor was obtained from a human donor who was the organ donor for an intestinal transplant. The sample was unstimulated CD4+ T cells sorted from spleen or lymph node cells, taken before transplant. The CDR3 is CASSLRNTVYGYTF. CDR3 in DNA: TGTGCCAGCAGCTTACGGAATACGGTATATGGCTACACCTTC.